Included here is one T cell receptor (beta chain) sequence, with context. Its antigen is currently unknown. Then a second PCR, running roughly 7 to 11 cycles, was carried out with a sample-barcoded 5' primer and a J-beta primer mix. MiXCR, run by TCRdb on the 5' RACE reads, gives a single entry per CDR3 protein. The sample lists around 800,000 distinct CDR3 sequences; roughly 25% were seen once. The CDR3 runs 14 residues. Germline CDR1 and CDR2: MNHEY and SVGAGI. J lost 8 bases, V lost 5 bases, and 11 bases had no gene match. Donors were healthy Caucasian individuals from Russia aged about 6 to 90. With each sample, at least 5 micrograms of total RNA were extracted. The entry originates in a study of blood T cells in healthy people across ages. Study findings and constraints: Unsorted PBMCs prevented conclusive naive versus antigen-experienced comparison.

These records were also assigned to another study, of T cells of mothers and their children.

This rearrangement joins TRBV6-5 to TRBJ1-2, with 7 bases lining up with TRBD1. The sequencing input was blood. This TCR came from a boy aged 5-17 years in good health. CDR3 coding DNA: TGTGCCAGCAGTGGACCGGGACAGTACGGAGGCTACACCTTC. Amino acids: CASSGPGQYGGYTF.